The 13 T cell receptor beta chains given below trace back to one sample, sequenced in a study of monozygotic twins with inflammatory bowel disease. After re-calling the 5' RACE reads, TCRdb lists one entry per CDR3 protein, DNA absent. With over 130,000 distinct CDR3 sequences in the sample, the ten largest clones hold about 2.6%. The source material was blood. All receptors derive from a human donor with ulcerative colitis or Crohn's disease, or a healthy co-twin of an affected twin (not recorded which).

The J gene is TRBJ2-1, the V gene TRBV24-1; checking the TCRdb D call of TRBD2 is not possible without DNA. Germline V gene sequence: CDR1 KGHDR, CDR2 SFDVKD. The CDR3 covers 16 residues. CDR3 sequence reads: CATSDPSGGAPYEQFF.

The rearrangement joins TRBV24-1 to TRBJ2-2; TCRdb picks TRBD1, but there is no DNA to check that call. Germline-derived CDR1 and CDR2 are KGHDR and SFDVKD. There are 16 residues in the CDR3. The CDR3 reads CATSDLGGMNTGELFF.

The chain has TRBV19 and TRBJ1-2. Germline V gives CDR1 LNHDA, CDR2 SQIVND (reference sequence). CDR3 size: 14 residues. CDR3 loop: CASSPREGIVGYTF.

The chain employs TRBV15 and TRBJ2-7; no DNA is available, so the TRBD2 call from TCRdb remains unchecked. The V gene's germline CDR1 is LNHNV and CDR2 YYDKDF (reference sequence). The CDR3 extends over 20 amino acids. The CDR3 spells CATRGVPGGTSGGSSYEQYF.

The V and J genes are TRBV5-1 and TRBJ2-5; the D gene TCRdb calls, TRBD1, cannot be checked with no DNA. Per germline, CDR1 SGHRS and CDR2 YFSETQ. The CDR3 has 13 residues. The CDR3 spells CAGSLGGQVTQYF.

V gene TRBV5-6 combines with J gene TRBJ2-3; TCRdb outputs TRBD2, but without DNA this stays unchecked. Germline assignment: CDR1 SGHDT and CDR2 YYEEEE. This CDR3 region has 16 residues. The CDR3 protein is CASSLDVLAYADTQYF.

The rearrangement joins TRBV11-2 to TRBJ1-1. Germline V lookup: CDR1 SGHAT, CDR2 FQNNGV. This CDR3 is 14 amino acids long. The CDR3 protein is CASSFFGRNTEAFF. Full variable domain (missing parts from reference TRBV11-2 and TRBJ1-1): EAGVAQSPRYKIIEKRQSVAFWCNPISGHATLYWYQQILGQGPKLLIQFQNNGVVDDSQLPKDRFSAERLKGVDSTLKIQPAKLEDSAVYLCASSFFGRNTEAFFGQGTRLTVV.

This chain links TRBV20-1 with TRBJ2-3. Germline loops: CDR1 DFQATT, CDR2 SNEGSKA (reference sequence). This CDR3 spans 14 amino acids. CDR3 residues: CSASPTSRADTQYF.

The chain employs TRBV29-1 and TRBJ2-3; the TRBD1 assignment by TCRdb is unverifiable without DNA. This CDR3 has 14 amino acids. In germline, CDR1 is SQVTM, CDR2 ANQGSEA. The CDR3 protein is CSATARGLGDTQYF.

The chain has TRBV12-3 or TRBV12-4 and TRBJ1-4; TCRdb designates TRBD1, a call that cannot be tested without DNA. The CDR3 has 14 amino acids. This CDR3 is CASSLNRGNEKLFF.

This chain uses TRBV5-5 with TRBJ2-7. Looked up from germline, CDR1 is SGHKS and CDR2 is YYEKEE (reference sequence). This CDR3 region has 14 residues. The CDR3 loop reads CPSSLEATAYEQYF.

The chain uses TRBV20-1 and TRBJ1-1. Germline V gene data show CDR1 as DFQATT and CDR2 as SNEGSKA (reference sequence). This CDR3 contains 12 residues. CDR3 residues: CSARGPNTEAFF.

The V and J genes are TRBV19 and TRBJ2-7; checking the TCRdb D call of TRBD1 is not possible without DNA. Germline V gene lookup returns CDR1 LNHDA and CDR2 SQIVND (reference sequence). This CDR3 comprises 15 residues. The CDR3 here is CATSYPGQGTYEQYF. Variable domain in full (rest from reference TRBV19 and TRBJ2-7): DGGITQSPKYLFRKEGQNVTLSCEQNLNHDAMYWYRQDPGQGLRLIYYSQIVNDFQKGDIAEGYSVSREKKESFPLTVTSAQKNPTAFYLCATSYPGQGTYEQYFGPGTRLTVT.